This T cell receptor beta chain originates from a study of cytomegalovirus exposure and HLA in healthy donors. The CDR3 extends over 16 amino acids. CDR1 SNHLY and CDR2 FYNNEI come from the germline V gene. The V gene end was trimmed by 2 bases and the J gene end by 7 bases; junction bases not matched to a gene: 10. In the case of this clone: Its antigen remains unknown.

Study-wide findings and caveats: Indistinguishable V segments, including TRBV6-2 and TRBV6-3, were excluded.

A multiplex PCR was run with 60 Vbeta primers and 13 Jbeta primers. TCRdb's copy holds only in-frame clones and misses some; the assay was immunoSEQ multiplex PCR. Seen here are approximately 70,000 clones, around 80% observed once, and the top ten hold 5.5% to 7.5%. This chain joins TRBV2 and TRBJ2-1; 8 bases map to TRBD1. Sequencing was performed on PBMCs. This TCR derives from a man aged 50-59 years in good health and CMV-seronegative. The CDR3 DNA reads TGTGCCAGCAGTGAAACTCGGACAGGGATGGGGAATGAGCAGTTCTTC. Its protein is CASSETRTGMGNEQFF.